This T cell receptor (beta chain) was identified in a study of blood T cell repertoires in COVID-19. Source study methods: It was from reference gene primer amplification that nucleated cell counts were estimated. Clones were sequenced by immunoSEQ multiplex PCR, and TCRdb holds only the in-frame ones, with some missing. The V and J calls and clone size come from that table; D and trimming were worked out from the DNA. The top ten hold around 10% of the sample, which has a few hundred thousand clones, approximately 86% seen once. Per the germline V gene, CDR1 is SNHLY and CDR2 is FYNNEI. CDR3 length: 15 residues. Trimming cost V 4 bases and J 4 bases; bases outside gene matches: 4.

The chain employs TRBV2 and TRBJ2-6; 7 bases map to TRBD1. The clonotype originates from a man aged 35-49 years who had recovered from COVID-19. Sequencing was carried out using peripheral blood. CDR3 residues: CASSGGGGGANVLTF. The CDR3 bases are TGTGCCAGCAGTGGAGGGGGCGGCGGGGCCAACGTCCTGACTTTC.